These T cell receptor beta chains were read from a single sample in a study of Ad26.COV2.S vaccination and SARS-CoV-2 variants. Data came from immunoSEQ multiplex PCR; TCRdb stores just in-frame clones and leaves some out. Altogether about 480,000 clones are present, approximately 90% being singletons, with the ten largest covering over 10%. The material was peripheral blood, obtained in a trial of Ad26.COV2.S vaccine versus placebo. The receptors shown here come from a person aged 18-65 years who received the Ad26.COV2.S COVID-19 vaccine or a placebo. The CDR3 runs from the conserved cysteine through the conserved F or W. The D gene is left open where the match is weak. Expanded clones are given a class, and other clones once, few, many or no size at all.

NA TRBJ1-1 TRBV5-4 NA TGTGCCAGCAGTTTCCGGGGTGAAGCTTTCTTT CASSFRGEAFF
TRBD2 TRBJ2-3 TRBV28 NA TGTGCCAGCAGTTCCTCCGGGACTAGCGGTTTAGATACGCAGTATTTT CASSSSGTSGLDTQYF
NA TRBJ1-2 TRBV4-3 NA TGCGCCAGCAGCCAAGAAGGAACAGTTGGCGGCTACACCTTC CASSQEGTVGGYTF
NA TRBJ2-7 TRBV5-4 few TGTGCCAGCAGCTTGGGTGTAACACGCGAGCAGTACTTC CASSLGVTREQYF
NA TRBJ2-3 TRBV16 NA TGTGCCAGCAGCCCCAACCCGGGACTCGCCACAGATACGCAGTATTTT CASSPNPGLATDTQYF
NA TRBJ1-1 TRBV11-2 NA TGTGCCAGCAGCTTACCGAGGGGGAGGAACACTGAAGCTTTCTTT CASSLPRGRNTEAFF
TRBD1 TRBJ1-1 TRBV3-1/TRBV3-2 once TGTGCCAGCAGCCAAGGGACAGGGGGCTCTGAAGCTTTCTTT CASSQGTGGSEAFF
NA TRBJ1-1 TRBV7-2 NA TGTGCCAGCAGCTCATCAGGCGACACTGAAGCTTTCTTT CASSSSGDTEAFF
NA TRBJ1-4 TRBV5-1 NA TGCGCCAGCAGCTTGGACCCGACGGGTGAAAAACTGTTTTTT CASSLDPTGEKLFF
NA TRBJ2-5 TRBV3-1/TRBV3-2 NA TGTGCCAGCAGCCGGACGAAGGAGACCCAGTACTTC CASSRTKETQYF
TRBD2 TRBJ2-7 TRBV7-6 NA TGTGCCAGCAGCTTAGCTAGCGGGAGATACGAGCAGTACTTC CASSLASGRYEQYF
NA TRBJ2-7 TRBV7-2 NA TGTGCCAGCAGCTTAGTTGCGGTGACCTACGAGCAGTACTTC CASSLVAVTYEQYF
NA TRBJ2-5 TRBV29-1 NA TGCAGCGTTGAAGTTCCCGACAGGCAAGAGACCCAGTACTTC CSVEVPDRQETQYF
NA TRBJ2-2 TRBV19 once TGTGCCAGTAGTATTTCAGGGTCGGGCACCGGGGAGCTGTTTTTT CASSISGSGTGELFF
TRBD1 TRBJ1-1 TRBV10-1 once TGCGCCAGCAGTTGGGACAGCCCCCACACTGAAGCTTTCTTT CASSWDSPHTEAFF
NA TRBJ2-7 TRBV27 NA TGTGCCAGCAGTTCTGGTAGCTCCTACGAGCAGTACTTC CASSSGSSYEQYF
NA TRBJ1-4 TRBV6-6 NA TGTGCCAGCAGCTCACCCGGGGGGGGCGAAAAACTGTTTTTT CASSSPGGGEKLFF
TRBD1 TRBJ1-2 TRBV2 NA TGTGCCAGCAGTGCGCGGGACAGCCTCTATGGCTACACCTTC CASSARDSLYGYTF
NA TRBJ1-6 TRBV6-6 NA TGTGCCAGCAGTTTAGGGAATAATTCACCCCTCCACTTT CASSLGNNSPLHF
NA TRBJ2-7 TRBV12-3/TRBV12-4 NA TGTGCCAGCAGTTATTCAGGGGCTGGGGAGCAGTACTTC CASSYSGAGEQYF
NA TRBJ2-2 TRBV28 once TGTGCCAGCAGTTTATCGGGGGTCCGGGACGGGGAGCTGTTTTTT CASSLSGVRDGELFF
TRBD1 TRBJ2-7 TRBV30 NA TGTGCCTGGAGTAGAGGGGGACAGAGCACCTACGAGCAGTACTTC CAWSRGGQSTYEQYF
TRBD2 TRBJ2-5 TRBV15 NA TGTGCCACCAGCAGAGGGGGCGGCGGGAGTTATGGAGAGACCCAGTACTTC CATSRGGGGSYGETQYF
TRBD1 TRBJ2-3 TRBV12-5 NA TGTGCTAGTGGCCAGGGGGCCGGGGGAGGTACGCAGTATTTT CASGQGAGGGTQYF
NA TRBJ2-1 TRBV19 NA TGTGCCAGTTCCGTAGGGTGGGTGAGCTCCTACAATGAGCAGTTCTTC CASSVGWVSSYNEQFF
TRBD2 TRBJ2-2 TRBV7-9 NA TGTGCCAGCAGTCCCACCGGGACTAGCGTTAACACCGGGGAGCTGTTTTTT CASSPTGTSVNTGELFF
NA TRBJ2-1 TRBV21-1 once TGTGCCAGGCGATGCGGGTTAGCGGGAGGGCCCAATGAGCAGTTCTTC CARRCGLAGGPNEQFF
NA TRBJ1-5 TRBV3-1/TRBV3-2 NA TGTGCCAGCAGCCAAGGGAGGTCCCGCAATCAGCCCCAGCATTTT CASSQGRSRNQPQHF
NA TRBJ1-1 TRBV29-1 NA TGCAGCGTGAAATGGCGGACTGAAGCTTTCTTT CSVKWRTEAFF
TRBD2 TRBJ2-7 TRBV6-2/TRBV6-3 NA TGTGCCAGCAGTTACCACGGGACTAGCATCTACGAGCAGTACTTC CASSYHGTSIYEQYF
TRBD1 TRBJ1-2 TRBV7-2 few TGTGCCAGCAGCTCCACTCCGGGACAGGGGGTAGGTGGCTACACCTTC CASSSTPGQGVGGYTF
NA TRBJ2-1 TRBV2 once TGTGCCAGCAGGGCCATCCTAGGGGAGAGAGGGGAGCAGTTCTTC CASRAILGERGEQFF
NA TRBJ1-1 TRBV28 NA TGTGCCAGCAGCACACCTTACGGGCCGAACACTGAAGCTTTCTTT CASSTPYGPNTEAFF
TRBD2 TRBJ2-7 TRBV18 NA TGTGCCAGCTCACCGAGAGCGGGGAACGCCTACGAGCAGTACTTC CASSPRAGNAYEQYF
TRBD1 TRBJ2-2 TRBV3-1/TRBV3-2 NA TGTGCCAGCAGCCCCGGACAGGGGGCCGGGGAGCTGTTTTTT CASSPGQGAGELFF
TRBD1 TRBJ1-4 TRBV30 once TGTGCCTGGAGTGCCACCCACAGGGGCGAAGGTCAAAAACTGTTTTTT CAWSATHRGEGQKLFF
NA TRBJ2-1 TRBV25-1 NA TGTGCCAGCAGTGAGCGGGTTTCCCTACACAATGAGCAGTTCTTC CASSERVSLHNEQFF
NA TRBJ2-3 TRBV19 NA TGTGCCAGTAGTATGTTAGGCACAGATACGCAGTATTTT CASSMLGTDTQYF
TRBD2 TRBJ2-1 TRBV5-1 NA TGCGCCAGCAGCTTGGGGCCTAGCGGCTACAATGAGCAGTTCTTC CASSLGPSGYNEQFF
NA TRBJ1-1 TRBV29-1 NA TGCAGCGTTGTTGAGGGGATCACTGAAGCTTTCTTT CSVVEGITEAFF
TRBD1 TRBJ1-5 TRBV7-2 NA TGTGCCAGCAGCTTAGATCAGGGGGCGGGTCAGCCCCAGCATTTT CASSLDQGAGQPQHF
NA TRBJ1-1 TRBV29-1 NA TGCAGCGTTGAGCGACTGATGAACACTGAAGCTTTCTTT CSVERLMNTEAFF
NA TRBJ1-2 TRBV6-5 NA TGTGCCAGCCGGCTTCGGGGTAACTATGGCTACACCTTC CASRLRGNYGYTF
TRBD1 TRBJ2-5 TRBV7-8 NA TGTGCCAGCAGCTTATCGGCAGGGGGTTCGGTGGAGACCCAGTACTTC CASSLSAGGSVETQYF
NA TRBJ1-1 TRBV19 NA TGTGCCAGTAGTATGGTCACAGGTGGCACTGAAGCTTTCTTT CASSMVTGGTEAFF
NA TRBJ1-2 TRBV2 NA TGTGCCAGCAGTGAGGAGGGCTATGGCTACACCTTC CASSEEGYGYTF
NA TRBJ1-2 TRBV4-3 NA TGCGCCAGCAGCCTGGTTGGGGCAGGGGAAGGTGGCTACACCTTC CASSLVGAGEGGYTF
NA TRBJ2-3 TRBV5-1 NA TGCGCCAGCAGGCCCCGCGAGAGGGATACGCAGTATTTT CASRPRERDTQYF
TRBD2 TRBJ2-1 TRBV24-1 NA TGTGCCACCGGACTAGCGGGTTGGAATGAGCAGTTCTTC CATGLAGWNEQFF
NA TRBJ2-7 TRBV10-1 few TGCGCCAGCTGTCAAGAAAGGGGGAACTACGAGCAGTACTTC CASCQERGNYEQYF
NA TRBJ2-2 TRBV4-2 NA TGTGCCAGCAGCCACGACAGGAACACCGGGGAGCTGTTTTTT CASSHDRNTGELFF
NA TRBJ2-7 TRBV7-2 once TGTGCCAGCAGCTTAGGGGGGACGCGGGCCTACGAGCAGTACTTC CASSLGGTRAYEQYF
TRBD2 TRBJ2-3 TRBV15 NA TGTGCCACCAGCAGAGATCTGGGCGGGAGTTCAGATACGCAGTATTTT CATSRDLGGSSDTQYF
NA TRBJ1-2 TRBV7-9 NA TGTGCCAGCAGCTCGATGGCTGCTAACTATGGCTACACCTTC CASSSMAANYGYTF